This T cell receptor beta chain was recorded in a study of siplizumab effects on memory and regulatory T cells. CDR1 MNHNS and CDR2 SASEGT come from the germline V gene. CDR3 length equals 15 residues. The V gene end was trimmed by 4 bases and the J gene end by 7 bases; junction bases not matched to a gene: 7. The method was immunoSEQ multiplex PCR; TCRdb's version includes in-frame clones alone and lacks a portion of them. The sample lists over 95,000 clones; just over 90% were seen once. This TCR was sampled from a human donor in good health. The chain couples TRBV6-1 to TRBJ1-6, with TRBD1 matching 7 bases. Material for sequencing was non-Treg CD4+ T cells sorted from blood. As DNA, the CDR3 is TGTGCCAGCAGTGCGACGGACAGGCTAAATTCACCCCTCCACTTT. Translating it yields CASSATDRLNSPLHF.